This T cell receptor (beta chain) was profiled in a study of blood T cell repertoires in COVID-19. Study background: From the United States, Italy and Spain came samples of acute and convalescent COVID-19. The analysed material was cDNA or gDNA that came from T cells, B-cell-depleted T cells, or PBMCs.

V was clipped by 7 bases and J by 5 bases; unmatched bases: 8. The CDR3 contains 16 residues. Germline loops: CDR1 SGHVS, CDR2 FQNEAQ. This clone was counted once. Study processing details: Estimated nucleated cell counts came from reference gene primer amplification. Profiling relied on immunoSEQ multiplex PCR, and the TCRdb table lists in-frame clones only, not all of them. V and J calls plus clone size are reproduced from that table; the DNA served to infer D and trimming. Of around 70,000 clones in the sample, around 90% were seen once. The rearrangement joins TRBV7-8 to TRBJ2-2, with 12 nucleotides matching TRBD1. The sample taken for sequencing was peripheral blood. This sequence was found in a human donor in a cohort sampled during active COVID-19. In DNA form, the CDR3 reads TGTGCCAGCAAGTTCCGGGACAGGGGGCTTACCGGGGAGCTGTTTTTT. It translates to CASKFRDRGLTGELFF.